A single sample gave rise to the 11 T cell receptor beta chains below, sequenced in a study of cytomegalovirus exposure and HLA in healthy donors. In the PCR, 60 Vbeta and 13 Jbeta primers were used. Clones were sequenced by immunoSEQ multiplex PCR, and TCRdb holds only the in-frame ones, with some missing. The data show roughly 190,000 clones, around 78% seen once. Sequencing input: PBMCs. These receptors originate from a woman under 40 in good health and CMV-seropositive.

DNA of the CDR3: TGCGCCAGCAGTCTGGACCGTAATAGCGGGACGGAGCAGTTCTTC. It encodes CASSLDRNSGTEQFF. This rearrangement joins TRBV4-3 to TRBJ2-1; 8 nucleotides line up with TRBD2. CDR3 length: 15 residues. V shed 6 bases, J shed 10 bases, and the junction held 14 bases outside the gene matches. CDR1 LGHNA and CDR2 YSLEER come from the germline V gene.

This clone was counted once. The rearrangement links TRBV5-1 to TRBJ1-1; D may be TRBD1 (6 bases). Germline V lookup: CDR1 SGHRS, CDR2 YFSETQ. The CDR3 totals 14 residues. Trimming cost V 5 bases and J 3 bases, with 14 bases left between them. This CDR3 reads CASSYNDRYTEAFF. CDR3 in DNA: TGCGCCAGCAGTTATAATGACAGGTACACTGAAGCTTTCTTT.

The CDR3 reads CASSLGQSFYEQYF. CDR3 in DNA: TGTGCCAGCAGCCTCGGACAGTCCTTCTACGAGCAGTACTTC. The chain uses TRBV5-6 and TRBJ2-7; TRBD1 is a possible D gene (6 bases). Germline loops: CDR1 SGHDT, CDR2 YYEEEE. This CDR3 contains 14 residues. Trimming took off 4 bases at V and 3 bases at J, with 14 bases between the two ends.

The CDR3 DNA sequence: TGTGCCAGCAGTCTCCTGGGTGGGGCCACTGAAGCTTTCTTT. As protein: CASSLLGGATEAFF. The chain combines TRBV27 with TRBJ1-1; D perhaps matches TRBD1 (5 bases). This CDR3 spans 14 amino acids. The germline V gene has CDR1 MNHEY and CDR2 SMNVEV (reference sequence). With 5 bases removed from V and 4 bases from J, the gap between germline ends came to 14 bases.

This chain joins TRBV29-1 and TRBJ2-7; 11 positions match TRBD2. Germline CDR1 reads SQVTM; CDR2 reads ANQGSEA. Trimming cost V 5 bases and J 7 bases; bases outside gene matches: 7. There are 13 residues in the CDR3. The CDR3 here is CSVTSGRGGEQYF. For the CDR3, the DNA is TGCAGCGTTACTAGCGGGAGAGGGGGGGAGCAGTACTTC.

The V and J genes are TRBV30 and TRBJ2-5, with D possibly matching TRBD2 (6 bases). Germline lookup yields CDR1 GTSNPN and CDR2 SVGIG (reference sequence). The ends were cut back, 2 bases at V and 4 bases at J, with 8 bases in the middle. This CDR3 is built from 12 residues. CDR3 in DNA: TGTGCCTGGAGTCGGGGGTTAGAGACCCAGTACTTC. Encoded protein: CAWSRGLETQYF.

Here the CDR3 reads CASSPSITGGANYGYTF. For the CDR3, the DNA is TGTGCCAGCAGCCCCTCTATAACAGGGGGAGCTAACTATGGCTACACCTTC. The chain employs TRBV4-2 and TRBJ1-2; 8 positions match TRBD1. CDR1 LGHNA and CDR2 YNFKEQ come from the germline V gene. V dropped 4 bases and J dropped 0; count of bases not matched to a gene: 10. This CDR3 contains 17 residues.

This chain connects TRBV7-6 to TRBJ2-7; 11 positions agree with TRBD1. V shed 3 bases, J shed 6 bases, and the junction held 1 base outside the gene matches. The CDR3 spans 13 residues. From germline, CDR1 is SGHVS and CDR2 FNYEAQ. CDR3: CASSFGQGAEQYF. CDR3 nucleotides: TGTGCCAGCAGCTTTGGACAGGGGGCCGAGCAGTACTTC.

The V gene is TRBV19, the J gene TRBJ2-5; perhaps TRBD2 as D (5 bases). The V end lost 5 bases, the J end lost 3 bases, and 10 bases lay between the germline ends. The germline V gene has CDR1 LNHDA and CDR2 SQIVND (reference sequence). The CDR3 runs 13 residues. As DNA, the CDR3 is TGTGCCAGTAGTTACCCGGGGAAAGAGACCCAGTACTTC. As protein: CASSYPGKETQYF.

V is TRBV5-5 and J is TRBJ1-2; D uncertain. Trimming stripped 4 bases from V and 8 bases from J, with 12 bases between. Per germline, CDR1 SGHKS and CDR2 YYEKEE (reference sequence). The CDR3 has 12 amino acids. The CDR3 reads CASSPFGLGYTF. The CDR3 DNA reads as TGTGCCAGCAGCCCCTTCGGGTTGGGCTACACCTTC. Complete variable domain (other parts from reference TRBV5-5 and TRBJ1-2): DAGVTQSPTHLIKTRGQQVTLRCSPISGHKSVSWYQQVLGQGPQFIFQYYEKEERGRGNFPDRFSARQFPNYSSELNVNALLLGDSALYLCASSPFGLGYTFGSGTRLTVV.

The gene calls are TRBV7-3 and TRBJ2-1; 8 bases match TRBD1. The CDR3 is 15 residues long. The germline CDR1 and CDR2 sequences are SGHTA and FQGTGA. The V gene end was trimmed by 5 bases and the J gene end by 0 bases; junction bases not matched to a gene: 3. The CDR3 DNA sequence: TGTGCCAGCAGCGGGGACAGGAGCTCCTACAATGAGCAGTTCTTC. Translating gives CASSGDRSSYNEQFF.